A single sample gave rise to the 27 T cell receptor beta chains below, sequenced in a study of CD8 T cells in ankylosing spondylitis. TCRdb reprocessed the 5' RACE reads with MiXCR, giving one entry per CDR3 protein. The table shows 350,000 or so distinct CDR3 sequences, with roughly 15% occurring only once. The sequenced material came from blood, either unsorted or a sorted T cell fraction (not recorded which). The receptors come from a male donor with ankylosing spondylitis or in good health (not recorded which).

Only a few counts were recorded for this clonotype. V gene TRBV29-1 combines with J gene TRBJ2-5; D is perhaps TRBD1 or TRBD2 (5 bases each). The CDR3 consists of 13 residues. The V end was cut by 7 bases, the J end by 2 bases, with 14 bases between. Germline loops: CDR1 SQVTM, CDR2 ANQGSEA. The CDR3 DNA sequence: TGCAGCGCGGGGACCGCAAGTCAAGAGACCCAGTACTTC. Protein: CSAGTASQETQYF.

There are a few counts of this clonotype. This sequence joins TRBV29-1 and TRBJ1-1; D uncertain. The CDR3 is 13 residues long. Germline V gene data show CDR1 as SQVTM and CDR2 as ANQGSEA. Deletions cut 3 bases from V and 0 bases from J, with 8 bases between. The CDR3 DNA reads as TGCAGCGTTGAGGTCAGCCTGAACACTGAAGCTTTCTTT. It is translated as CSVEVSLNTEAFF.

In its sample, this clonotype was seen a few times. The chain combines TRBV14 with TRBJ2-1, with 16 nucleotides matching TRBD2. V trimming: 3 bases; J trimming: 3 bases; junction bases outside the gene matches: 14. The CDR3 contains 21 residues. In germline, CDR1 is SGHDN, CDR2 FVKESK. The CDR3 loop is CASSQQPPGTSGGAYYNEQFF. Here the CDR3 DNA reads TGTGCCAGCAGCCAGCAGCCCCCCGGGACTAGCGGGGGGGCCTACTACAATGAGCAGTTCTTC.

This sequence joins TRBV4-1 and TRBJ1-6; possible D gene TRBD1, 5 bases. Germline V CDR1 and CDR2: MGHRA, YSYEKL. This CDR3 is built from 15 residues. Trimming took 0 bases from V and 8 from J, leaving 11 bases between them. CDR3 DNA sequence: TGCGCCAGCAGCCAAGAGTTGGGGCGATATTCACCCCTCCACTTT. Amino acids: CASSQELGRYSPLHF.

J is TRBJ2-3 and V is TRBV12-3 or TRBV12-4; tentatively, D is TRBD2 (7 bases). The CDR3 has 11 residues. V lost 9 bases and J lost 8, with 12 bases in between. The CDR3 DNA reads as TGTGCCAGTCGCCGGGGGGCTACGCAGTATTTT. Translating it yields CASRRGATQYF.

This clonotype was recorded once. The CDR3 loop reads CRVTRSFNNEQFF. In DNA, the CDR3 is TGCCGAGTGACTAGGAGTTTCAACAATGAGCAGTTCTTC. The chain recombines TRBV20-1 with TRBJ2-1; a weak D match, TRBD2 (6 bases). Germline lookup yields CDR1 DFQATT and CDR2 SNEGSKA (reference sequence). The CDR3 contains 13 residues.

The V and J genes are TRBV6-1 and TRBJ1-2; a possible D gene is TRBD1 (5 bases). The V gene lost 7 bases and the J gene lost 3 bases, with 12 bases spanning the gap. CDR3 length: 13 residues. Germline V gene sequence: CDR1 MNHNS, CDR2 SASEGT. The CDR3 region has the DNA TGTGCCAGCACCGGGACGGTGGACTATGGCTACACCTTC. Encoded protein: CASTGTVDYGYTF.

J is TRBJ2-3 and V is TRBV6-5; D uncertain. The germline V gene has CDR1 MNHEY and CDR2 SVGAGI. V was pared by 4 bases and J by 6 bases, with 11 bases between. The CDR3 is made up of 13 amino acids. CDR3 nucleotide sequence: TGTGCCAGCAGTTCCCACGTACCCGATACGCAGTATTTT. It specifies CASSSHVPDTQYF.

In DNA form, the CDR3 reads TGTGCCAGCAAGCTAGCGGGGGCAACAGATACGCAGTATTTT. The encoded protein is CASKLAGATDTQYF. The chain links TRBV12-3 or TRBV12-4 to TRBJ2-3; 10 nucleotides agree with TRBD2. Trimming took 7 bases from V and 3 from J; bases not matched to a gene: 4. CDR3 length equals 14 residues.

This chain joins TRBV9 and TRBJ2-2; 8 bases align to TRBD2. V shed 3 bases, J shed 3 bases, and the junction held 4 bases outside the gene matches. In germline, CDR1 is SGDLS, CDR2 YYNGEE. The length of the CDR3 is 15 residues. This CDR3 is CASSGAGVHTGELFF. The CDR3 DNA reads TGTGCCAGCAGCGGAGCGGGAGTACACACCGGGGAGCTGTTTTTT.

The chain's CDR3 is CASSLDSQKQFF. The CDR3 DNA follows: TGCGCCAGCAGCTTGGATTCCCAGAAGCAGTTCTTC. J is TRBJ2-1 and V is TRBV5-1, with no clear D. The germline V gene encodes CDR1 SGHRS and CDR2 YFSETQ. V was pared by 0 bases and J by 11 bases, with 9 bases between. CDR3 length: 12 residues.

This clonotype was recorded a few times. V usage is TRBV10-3 and J usage is TRBJ1-5, with 9 bases lining up with TRBD1. Germline trimming cut 10 bases from V and 1 base from J; bases unmatched to any gene: 8. The CDR3 loop spans 15 amino acids. Germline-derived CDR1 and CDR2 are ENHRY and SYGVKD. CDR3 residues: CATNAGQGSNQPQHF. The CDR3 DNA reads as TGTGCCACGAACGCCGGACAGGGGAGCAATCAGCCCCAGCATTTT.

This clonotype was recorded a few times. The V and J genes are TRBV12-3 or TRBV12-4 and TRBJ2-5, with 10 bases matching TRBD2. This CDR3 region has 15 residues. The junction had 8 bases not matched to a gene; V was cut back by 6 bases and J by 4 bases. For the CDR3, the DNA is TGTGCCAGCAGACCCAGCGGGGGGGTTCGAGAGACCCAGTACTTC. Translated, it gives CASRPSGGVRETQYF.

The chain carries TRBV20-1 and TRBJ1-6; TRBD1 might be the D (6 bases). The V gene's germline CDR1 is DFQATT and CDR2 SNEGSKA (reference sequence). The V end was cut by 1 base, the J end by 13 bases, with 26 bases between. The CDR3 runs 17 residues. In DNA form, the CDR3 reads TGCAGTGCTAGAGTTAGGACAGCCGCCCCGGAATTGAGGCCCCTCCACTTT. Translation: CSARVRTAAPELRPLHF.

There are a few counts of this clonotype. The chain has TRBV7-9 and TRBJ2-1; 8 bases agree with TRBD2. The germline V gene encodes CDR1 SEHNR and CDR2 FQNEAQ (reference sequence). CDR3 length: 16 residues. The V segment lost 1 base and the J segment 4 bases; nucleotides outside the gene matches: 6. CDR3 bases: TGTGCCAGCAGCTTAGTGGTAGCGGGAACTTACAATGAGCAGTTCTTC. It encodes CASSLVVAGTYNEQFF.

This clonotype came up many times. The rearrangement joins TRBV7-2 to TRBJ1-4, with D maybe TRBD1 (6 bases). Germline-derived CDR1 and CDR2 are SGHTA and FQGNSA. This CDR3 region has 15 residues. Trimming removed 2 bases from V and 7 bases from J, with 14 bases in between. The DNA for the CDR3 is TGTGCCAGCAGCTTAAACAGGGAAGGGGGTGAAAAACTGTTTTTT. Translated: CASSLNREGGEKLFF.

This clonotype was observed a few times. The chain employs TRBV19 and TRBJ2-1; TRBD1 matches at 11 bases. The CDR3 length is 19 residues. Germline V gene lookup returns CDR1 LNHDA and CDR2 SQIVND (reference sequence). J was trimmed by 3 bases and V by 1 base; bases with no gene match: 11. Written as DNA, the CDR3 is TGTGCCAGTAGTATAGTCTCAGGACAGGGGGCTAGCGGCTACAATGAGCAGTTCTTC. It encodes CASSIVSGQGASGYNEQFF.

The rearrangement uses TRBV29-1 and TRBJ2-5, with D hard to call. This CDR3 region has 12 residues. Germline loops: CDR1 SQVTM, CDR2 ANQGSEA. The V end was cut by 4 bases, the J end by 3 bases, with 9 bases between. The CDR3 region has the DNA TGCAGCGTTGTAGTCGTAAAAGAGACCCAGTACTTC. Translating gives CSVVVVKETQYF. The whole variable domain, filled in from reference TRBV29-1 and TRBJ2-5, reads SAVISQKPSRDICQRGTSLTIQCQVDSQVTMMFWYRQQPGQSLTLIATANQGSEATYESGFVIDKFPISRPNLTFSTLTVSNMSPEDSSIYLCSVVVVKETQYFGPGTRLLVL.

The gene calls are TRBV5-1 and TRBJ2-1, with TRBD2 as a possible D gene (7 bases). This CDR3 is 15 amino acids long. Per germline, CDR1 SGHRS and CDR2 YFSETQ. The germline V and J ends were trimmed by 0 bases and 10 bases, with 17 bases remaining between them. The CDR3 DNA reads TGCGCCAGCAGCTTGGCGGGGGGCGAAACCGACGAGCAGTTCTTC. It yields the protein CASSLAGGETDEQFF.

This clonotype turned up a few times. The chain employs TRBV12-3 or TRBV12-4 and TRBJ1-4; D is uncertain. V shed 4 bases and J shed 0 bases, with 6 bases lying between them. The CDR3 is made up of 14 amino acids. In DNA form, the CDR3 reads TGTGCCAGCAGTTCCGACTCAACTAATGAAAAACTGTTTTTT. Its protein is CASSSDSTNEKLFF.

This clonotype has just a few counts. V is TRBV5-1 and J is TRBJ1-4, with D tentatively TRBD1 (5 bases). V gave up 0 bases and J gave up 7 bases, with 13 bases separating them. Germline CDR1 is SGHRS and CDR2 is YFSETQ. The CDR3 is made up of 15 amino acids. CDR3 in amino acids: CASSLGGERFEKLFF. CDR3 nucleotide sequence: TGCGCCAGCAGCTTGGGGGGCGAGCGATTTGAAAAACTGTTTTTT. The complete variable domain, with remaining parts taken from reference TRBV5-1 and TRBJ1-4, reads KAGVTQTPRYLIKTRGQQVTLSCSPISGHRSVSWYQQTPGQGLQFLFEYFSETQRNKGNFPGRFSGRQFSNSRSEMNVSTLELGDSALYLCASSLGGERFEKLFFGSGTQLSVL.

The chain links TRBV7-9 to TRBJ2-3, with TRBD1 matching 9 bases. Losses at the gene ends were 7 bases for V and 3 bases for J; bases not matched to a gene: 8. The CDR3 runs to 15 residues. Germline CDR1 reads SEHNR; CDR2 reads FQNEAQ (reference sequence). The CDR3 region is CASTGDRVRTDTQYF. The CDR3 bases are TGTGCCAGCACGGGGGACAGGGTGAGGACAGATACGCAGTATTTT.

This sequence joins TRBV3-1 and TRBJ2-4; D gene uncertain. V lost 1 base to trimming and J lost 3 bases, with 10 bases between them. CDR1 and CDR2 from the germline V gene are LGHDT and YNNKEL (reference sequence). This CDR3 contains 15 residues. The CDR3: CASSQAPLGKNIQYF. Written as DNA, the CDR3 is TGTGCCAGCAGCCAAGCGCCCCTGGGCAAAAACATTCAGTACTTC.

V gene TRBV5-1 combines with J gene TRBJ1-1, with D tentatively TRBD1 (5 bases). Germline values: CDR1 SGHRS, CDR2 YFSETQ. This CDR3 contains 14 residues. The V and J ends lost 4 bases and 5 bases respectively, with 15 bases between them. Written as DNA, the CDR3 is TGCGCCAGCAGCCTGCACAATGGGGGTACTGAAGCTTTCTTT. Encoded protein: CASSLHNGGTEAFF.

This chain joins TRBV7-9 and TRBJ2-1; a weak D match, TRBD2 (6 bases). The V and J ends lost 4 bases and 5 bases respectively, with 18 bases between them. The CDR3 totals 16 residues. Germline CDR1 is SEHNR and CDR2 is FQNEAQ (reference sequence). In DNA, the CDR3 is TGTGCCAGCAGCTCGAAGCGGGCAATTTCCGACAATGAGCAGTTCTTC. Encoded protein: CASSSKRAISDNEQFF.

The CDR3 region has the DNA TGCGCCAGCAGTGGCTCATCGGGACTAGCGGGATTCTACGAGCAGTACTTC. Protein: CASSGSSGLAGFYEQYF. This chain links TRBV10-2 with TRBJ2-7; 13 nucleotides match TRBD2. The CDR3 extends over 17 amino acids. From germline, CDR1 is WSHSY and CDR2 SAAADI. Losses at the gene ends were 4 bases for V and 3 bases for J; bases not matched to a gene: 9.

The chain recombines TRBV5-6 with TRBJ1-3; no clear D. Deletions cut 3 bases from V and 0 bases from J, with 10 bases between. Germline lookup yields CDR1 SGHDT and CDR2 YYEEEE. The CDR3 length is 15 residues. The CDR3 DNA is TGTGCCAGCAGCTCCGGGAGTAACTCTGGAAACACCATATATTTT. This encodes CASSSGSNSGNTIYF.